The rows below give T cell receptor beta chains drawn from one sample of a study of a mutant IDH1 vaccine in newly diagnosed glioma. Measured with immunoSEQ multiplex PCR; TCRdb has only the in-frame clones, and not every one. The sample holds some 56,000 clones, about 91% seen once. The source was PBMCs, collected from a glioma patient treated with radiotherapy, temozolomide or both. The receptors come from a man aged 50 to 59 with glioma. The CDR3 runs from the conserved cysteine through the conserved F or W. D genes are given only for firm matches. A clone size is listed for some rows: how often the clone was seen (once, few, many), or a class if it is expanded.

clone size	V gene	J gene	D gene	CDR3 protein	CDR3 DNA
NA	TRBV27	TRBJ1-2	NA	CASTPGVEGINYGYTF	TGTGCCAGCACCCCAGGGGTCGAGGGTATTAACTATGGCTACACCTTC
NA	TRBV4-3	TRBJ1-6	NA	CASSQDLFGVTNSPLHF	TGCGCCAGCAGCCAAGACCTGTTCGGAGTGACGAATTCACCCCTCCACTTT
NA	TRBV7-3	TRBJ2-2	TRBD2	CASGTSGIAGELFF	TGTGCCAGCGGGACTAGCGGGATCGCCGGGGAGCTGTTTTTT
NA	TRBV2	TRBJ1-2	TRBD1	CASSETGYGYTF	TGTGCCAGCAGTGAGACAGGGTATGGCTACACCTTC
once	TRBV2	TRBJ2-7	NA	CASSAVGAGKYEQYF	TGTGCCAGCAGTGCAGTGGGGGCCGGGAAGTACGAGCAGTACTTC
few	TRBV9	TRBJ2-7	NA	CASSLDSSSYEQYF	TGTGCCAGCAGCCTCGACTCAAGCTCCTACGAGCAGTACTTC
few	TRBV2	TRBJ1-5	TRBD1	CASELGQGNQPQHF	TGTGCCAGCGAACTCGGACAGGGCAATCAGCCCCAGCATTTT
NA	TRBV7-3	TRBJ1-1	TRBD1	CASSDGTGDTEAFF	TGTGCCAGCAGCGACGGGACAGGGGACACTGAAGCTTTCTTT
NA	TRBV7-2	TRBJ2-5	NA	CASSLGYQETQYF	TGTGCCAGCAGCTTGGGGTACCAAGAGACCCAGTACTTC
NA	TRBV6-5	TRBJ2-7	NA	CASSPPQGEARF	TGTGCCAGCAGCCCCCCCCAGGGGGAGGCACGCTTC
NA	TRBV7-2	TRBJ2-1	TRBD2	CASSMGLAGINEQFF	TGTGCCAGCAGCATGGGACTAGCGGGGATCAATGAGCAGTTCTTC
NA	TRBV27	TRBJ1-1	NA	CASSSRRGSREDTEAFF	TGTGCCAGCAGTTCCCGACGAGGGAGTAGGGAGGACACTGAAGCTTTCTTT
NA	TRBV7-3	TRBJ1-2	NA	CASSSGHLAPNGYTF	TGTGCCAGCAGCTCCGGACACCTCGCGCCGAATGGCTACACCTTC
few	TRBV7-7	TRBJ2-5	NA	CASSIGRTYQETQYF	TGTGCTAGCAGTATCGGACGGACGTACCAAGAGACCCAGTACTTC
NA	TRBV4-1	TRBJ2-3	NA	CASSSQGDTQYF	TGCGCCAGCAGCTCACAGGGAGATACGCAGTATTTT
once	TRBV28	TRBJ1-1	NA	CASTVNTEAFF	TGTGCCAGCACGGTGAACACTGAAGCTTTCTTT
once	TRBV9	TRBJ2-1	TRBD2	CASSVSGGAEYNEQFF	TGTGCCAGCAGCGTAAGCGGGGGGGCCGAGTACAATGAGCAGTTCTTC
NA	TRBV28	TRBJ1-2	NA	CASIRADSYGYTF	TGTGCCAGCATACGGGCCGATAGCTATGGCTACACCTTC
once	TRBV5-5	TRBJ2-1	NA	CASSLGQDNEQFF	TGTGCCAGCAGCTTGGGACAGGACAATGAGCAGTTCTTC
once	TRBV6-5	TRBJ1-2	NA	CASRGQWGVGYGYTF	TGTGCCAGCAGGGGCCAATGGGGGGTAGGGTATGGCTACACCTTC
NA	TRBV7-9	TRBJ2-1	TRBD2	CASSLAAASGHNEQFF	TGTGCCAGCAGCTTAGCGGCAGCTAGCGGTCACAATGAGCAGTTCTTC
NA	TRBV5-1	TRBJ1-2	NA	CASSLNQGGSGYTF	TGCGCCAGCAGCTTAAACCAGGGTGGGTCAGGCTACACCTTC
NA	TRBV9	TRBJ1-2	NA	CASSGRDTEGYNYGYTF	TGTGCCAGCAGCGGACGGGACACCGAGGGTTATAACTATGGCTACACCTTC
NA	TRBV9	TRBJ2-3	TRBD2	CASQREGTDTQYF	TGTGCCAGTCAGCGGGAAGGAACAGATACGCAGTATTTT
NA	TRBV6-5	TRBJ1-2	NA	CASSYSGRNGYTF	TGTGCCAGCAGTTACTCCGGACGAAATGGCTACACCTTC
NA	TRBV7-3	TRBJ1-3	NA	CASSLTGGSGNTIYF	TGTGCCAGCAGTCTTACGGGGGGCTCTGGAAACACCATATATTTT
NA	TRBV7-9	TRBJ2-4	NA	CASSLAGDGSKNIQYF	TGTGCCAGCAGCTTAGCCGGGGACGGTTCAAAAAACATTCAGTACTTC
NA	TRBV19	TRBJ1-1	NA	CASSSRVDTEAFF	TGTGCCAGTAGTTCCAGGGTTGACACTGAAGCTTTCTTT
NA	TRBV25-1	TRBJ2-1	NA	CASSEGGQPPGQFF	TGTGCCAGCTCCGAAGGAGGACAGCCTCCCGGGCAGTTCTTC
NA	TRBV5-1	TRBJ2-5	TRBD1	CASSLQGAWETQYF	TGCGCCAGCAGCCTACAGGGGGCTTGGGAGACCCAGTACTTC
NA	TRBV5-1	TRBJ2-1	NA	CASSLGTDSYNEQFF	TGCGCCAGCAGCTTGGGGACGGATTCCTACAATGAGCAGTTCTTC
once	TRBV6-1	TRBJ1-2	NA	CAGEKAPYGYTF	TGTGCCGGAGAGAAAGCACCATATGGCTACACCTTC
NA	TRBV7-9	TRBJ1-6	NA	CASSLDREPLHF	TGTGCCAGCAGCTTAGACAGGGAACCCCTCCACTTT
NA	TRBV30	TRBJ1-5	NA	CAWSTPGTFNQPQHF	TGTGCCTGGAGTACCCCCGGGACCTTCAATCAGCCCCAGCATTTT
NA	TRBV9	TRBJ2-2	NA	CASSVRRGNTGELFF	TGTGCCAGCAGCGTTCGCAGGGGAAACACCGGGGAGCTGTTTTTT
NA	TRBV5-6	TRBJ1-1	NA	CASSLDSHTEAFF	TGTGCCAGCAGCTTGGACAGCCACACTGAAGCTTTCTTT
NA	TRBV7-9	TRBJ1-2	TRBD1	CASSLPDRGLGYTF	TGTGCCAGCAGCTTACCCGACAGGGGGCTTGGCTACACCTTC
NA	TRBV19	TRBJ2-7	NA	CASSRSLSYEQYF	TGTGCCAGTAGTAGGTCCCTCTCCTACGAGCAGTACTTC
NA	TRBV4-2	TRBJ1-6	NA	CASSRGRERNSPLHF	TGTGCCAGCAGCCGCGGCAGGGAGCGTAATTCACCCCTCCACTTT
NA	TRBV5-1	TRBJ1-1	NA	CASSTSGQRTNTEAFF	TGCGCCAGCAGCACCTCCGGACAGAGGACGAACACTGAAGCTTTCTTT
NA	TRBV6-5	TRBJ2-1	NA	CASNPTMSSYNEQFF	TGTGCCAGCAATCCGACTATGTCCTCCTACAATGAGCAGTTCTTC
NA	TRBV7-8	TRBJ2-7	TRBD1	CASRAGQGAVRYEQYF	TGTGCCAGCAGGGCGGGACAGGGGGCTGTTAGGTACGAGCAGTACTTC
NA	TRBV28	TRBJ1-5	NA	CASRPGTRSGQPQHF	TGTGCCAGCAGGCCCGGGACAAGAAGCGGTCAGCCCCAGCATTTT
NA	TRBV5-1	TRBJ1-2	TRBD1	CASRLGQANPTSNYGYTF	TGCGCCAGCAGGCTCGGACAGGCTAACCCGACGTCTAACTATGGCTACACCTTC
NA	TRBV13	TRBJ2-7	NA	CASSTDRSSPNF	TGTGCCAGCAGCACCGACAGGTCCTCGCCCAACTTC
few	TRBV6-1	TRBJ1-3	TRBD1	CASSEYQGGAGNTIYF	TGTGCCAGCAGTGAATACCAGGGGGGAGCTGGAAACACCATATATTTT
NA	TRBV15	TRBJ2-7	TRBD2	CATSIASGSHEQYF	TGTGCCACCAGTATTGCTAGCGGGAGCCACGAGCAGTACTTC